These 2 T cell receptor beta chains originate from one sample sequenced in a study of blood T cell repertoires in COVID-19. TCRdb's table, derived via immunoSEQ multiplex PCR, lists solely in-frame clones and lacks some. This sample has 250,000 to 400,000 clones; 75% to 90% occur once, and the top ten carry roughly 2.9%. Sequences were obtained from peripheral blood. All receptors come from a woman aged 25 to 39 with COVID-19, enrolled during active disease.

The chain couples TRBV11-2 to TRBJ1-2; D gene uncertain. There are 13 residues in the CDR3. From germline, CDR1 is SGHAT and CDR2 FQNNGV. V dropped 5 bases and J dropped 1 base, with 8 bases sitting between them. The CDR3 region is CASSRDINYGYTF. The CDR3 region has the DNA TGTGCCAGCAGCAGAGACATTAACTATGGCTACACCTTC.

The genes are TRBV4-2 and TRBJ1-1; D perhaps matches TRBD1 (5 bases). The V and J ends lost 4 bases and 4 bases respectively, with 16 bases between them. Germline CDR1 is LGHNA and CDR2 is YNFKEQ. CDR3 length: 15 residues. As DNA, the CDR3 is TGTGCCAGCAGCCGTTCTCGCCAGGGTAGCACTGAAGCTTTCTTT. This encodes CASSRSRQGSTEAFF.